The entry below describes one TCR beta chain. The record originates from a study of blood T cell repertoires in COVID-19. Study as a whole: The study drew acute and convalescent COVID-19 samples from the United States, Italy and Spain. T cells, B-cell-depleted T cells, or PBMCs supplied cDNA or gDNA.

Per the authors' pipeline: Reference gene primer amplification gave estimated nucleated cell counts. Clones were read by immunoSEQ multiplex PCR, and TCRdb kept only the in-frame ones, dropping some. V, J and clone size are those of that table, while D and trimming were read from the DNA. The sample records some 150,000 clones, around 76% being singletons. V was pared by 6 bases and J by 4 bases, with 11 bases of the junction left unmatched. From germline, CDR1 is MNHEY and CDR2 SMNVEV (reference sequence). The CDR3 covers 15 residues. The clonotype comes from a man between 60 and 75 years old with acute or convalescent COVID-19. The sequencing input was peripheral blood. The V call is TRBV27, the J call TRBJ2-7; 8 bases are a match to TRBD2. The CDR3 DNA reads TGTGCCAGCAGGGGTGTGGCGGGAGGTGGTTACGAGCAGTACTTC. It encodes CASRGVAGGGYEQYF.